This T cell receptor (beta chain) was retrieved from a study of cytomegalovirus exposure and HLA in healthy donors. Across the study: The Caucasian-associated ancestry cluster held more than 80% of over 350 genotyped donors.

Points from the study as a whole: DRB1 showed the most TCR associations and HLA-C the fewest in a later analysis, as rates varied by HLA locus.

A word on this clone: Its antigen remains unidentified.

PCR involved 60 Vbeta and 13 Jbeta primers. Original processing methods: In a later analysis, the count reached 80 million or so unique TCR beta chains, with about 12 million shared. Generated by immunoSEQ multiplex PCR, the TCRdb table keeps only in-frame clones and is missing some. D and trimming were read from the DNA, whereas the V and J calls and clone size are those reported in that table. The repertoire holds 110,000 or so clones, approximately 74% seen once, with roughly 11% in the top ten. CDR3 size: 11 residues. The trim removed 5 bases at V and 7 bases at J, leaving 4 bases unmatched. CDR1 and CDR2 (germline): GTSNPN, SVGIG (reference sequence).

What was sequenced was PBMCs. The receptor's source is a woman in her forties or fifties in good health and CMV-seropositive. The chain has TRBV30 and TRBJ1-2; 7 positions match TRBD1. The CDR3 sequence: CAWVGQFGYTF. CDR3 in DNA: TGTGCCTGGGTGGGACAGTTTGGCTACACCTTC.